A single T cell receptor beta chain is shown here with its context. Its binding antigen is unknown. Per-base qualities were not stored, and no clone one base away is much larger. This record comes from a study of HIV-infected children after antiretroviral therapy interruption (dated by TCRdb to about 2019). Study-wide context: All eight included children had a CD4+ count above 500 and a viral load below 50 copies/ml, with four on planned treatment interruption and four on continuous treatment. The interruption group had a median age of 9.5 years, and the continuous treatment group had a median age of around 8 years. Most participating children had recorded exposure to EBV and CMV. Samples from the interruption arm were taken at week 0, at week 12, at the end of interruption (week 24 or 48), and about 3 years after the study ended. Continuous-treatment samples were analyzed from corresponding weeks 0, 48 and 150. TCR repertoires were compared between children on planned treatment interruption and children on continuous antiretroviral treatment, alongside thymic output measurements.

The meaning of the sample's treatment or condition label: PENTA 11 planned treatment interruption arm or continuous ART arm. The participants, all children from the United Kingdom aged 2 to 15 years, had been on at least three-drug ART for a minimum of 24 weeks. Cryopreserved PBMCs containing at least 5 million viable cells were required, and several candidate patients were excluded because of low viable PBMC yield. Using a FACSAria III cell sorter, naive CD4+ CD45RA+ CD45RO- T cells were FACS-sorted out of thawed PBMCs. After sorting, cells were fixed, and RNA was extracted with the RNeasy FFPE kit and then with the RNeasy Micro kit. Library preparation used 3' RACE. TCR libraries were built from RNA using a 3' RACE protocol with unique molecular identifiers to correct PCR amplification bias. Amplicon libraries were pooled in groups of up to 12 and sequenced on an Illumina MiSeq using v2 2x250 paired-end chemistry. The study's own analysis went as follows. Decombinator was used to process the reads, assigning V and J genes and CDR3 and applying barcode-based correction of errors and PCR bias. Before the Gini coefficient was calculated with the R ineq package, repertoires were subsampled to the same depth. Three approaches were used to assess CDR3 similarity: GLIPH, Hamming distance and a shared triplet metric. TCRdb's own reprocessing of the public reads used fastp at Q25 and MiXCR and kept productive beta chains. Here each entry gathers all rows of one CDR3 protein and keeps the most common genes and DNA. V and J calls and clone size were set by TCRdb, not the authors. A total of 90,000 or so distinct CDR3 sequences appear in this sample, roughly 6.4% of them only once. The ten top clones hold 0.85% to 1.3% of the sample.

The germline V and J ends show losses of 4 bases and 0 bases respectively, and no gene match explains 4 bases of the junction. Reading the germline V gene gives CDR1 SGHDN and CDR2 FVKESK. From cysteine to phenylalanine, the CDR3 is 16 amino acids long. Of the read, only the CDR3 DNA is kept; its 48 bases are in frame from base 1. Summary of the overall study and its limitations: The sorted CD45RA+ naive cells might contain minor non-naive CD45RA+ populations, such as EMRA or stem memory cells. In naive CD4+ repertoires of PTI patients, CDR3 sharing between time points fell after interruption began; many sequences were shared between end of interruption and 3 years later. The small number of patients is a limitation of the study, so the data should be interpreted with caution. An increase in the naive CD4+ Gini coefficient was observed by the end of treatment interruption, suggesting clonal expansion, and a return to baseline was observed by 3 years.

This chain joins TRBV14 to TRBJ2-1; the junction holds 9 bases that match TRBD2. This clonotype was sampled from a pool of human donors with HIV. This specimen consisted of CD45RA+ CD4+ T cells from PBMCs, pooled from several time points, obtained from a donor given antiretroviral therapy, either interrupted or continuous. According to the study, the label for this sample's cell subset or site signals: naive CD4+ CD45RA+ CD45RO- T cells. The CDR3 protein sequence reads: CASSRTSASSYNEQFF. The base sequence is TGTGCCAGCAGCCGGACTAGCGCAAGCTCCTACAATGAGCAGTTCTTC.